This TCR beta chain was recovered during a study of T cell responses to AZD1222 COVID-19 vaccine. General study findings and limits: After two AZD1222 doses, spike-specific TCR breadth and depth rose versus day 0. Only five or six people who got AZD1222 tested seropositive at baseline. In a largely white British group with more females than males, clonal diversity was possibly underestimated. Samples come after the peak T cell response, not at day 14.

V shed 6 bases and J shed 3 bases, with 15 bases lying between them. This CDR3 is 15 amino acids long. CDR1 is MNHEY and CDR2 is SVGAGI in the germline V gene. About this clone itself: As yet, its antigen is unknown.

The data were produced by immunoSEQ multiplex PCR, yet TCRdb's version contains in-frame clones alone and is incomplete. Altogether tens of thousands of clones are present, 90% being singletons, with the ten largest covering less than 3.5%. The J gene is TRBJ2-4, the V gene TRBV6-5, with a weak D call TRBD1 (6 bases). Sample: peripheral blood, taken on day 0 of AZD1222 vaccination. The source of this sequence is an adult in good health. The CDR3 protein is CASSLQGLGKNIQYF. In DNA, the CDR3 is TGTGCCAGCAGCTTACAGGGTTTGGGCAAAAACATTCAGTACTTC.